This T cell receptor (beta chain) was recovered during a study of cytomegalovirus exposure and HLA in healthy donors (dated by TCRdb to about 2017). Some background on the complete study: An earlier analysis of several hundred of the donors reported 276 Gb of sequence data and around 110 million unique TCR beta sequences from some 180 million T cells. A later analysis re-analyzed previously published TCR beta repertoires from about 730 donors and added high-resolution HLA genotyping to study TCR occurrence patterns. All discovery cohort repertoires had been generated on a single sequencing platform. Class I and class II HLA loci were covered by the typing at four-digit resolution. A separate validation cohort of about 110 different subjects was used in addition to the 666-subject first cohort. The study used immunosequencing to profile the T cell repertoires of hundreds of subjects and linked those repertoires to cytomegalovirus serostatus. The number of donors typed differed by locus, with roughly 629-640 for A, B, C, DRB1 and DQB1, around 500 for DQA1, nearly 610 for DPA1, and roughly 450 for DPB1. The later analysis used no new phenotypic data to find candidate immune exposures, relying instead on TCR beta sequences and their occurrence across donors. The aim of the study was to test whether cataloging public T cell receptors could identify signatures of past pathogen exposure. Genome-wide SNP genotypes for about 60% of the roughly 700 donors were used in a later genetic analysis, which treated that subset as a discovery cohort. Approximately 300 gigabases of sequencing data and roughly 81 million unique TCR sequences made up an early release that covered 640 HLA-typed donors. Across under 500 genotyped donors of the cohort, an average of roughly 250,000 unique TCR beta nucleotide sequences per donor were sequenced, and 15% to 20% of those sequences were non-productive. Of the approximately 400 genotyped donors, 75% to 85% were placed in the genetic ancestry cluster associated with self-reported Caucasian donors. The study combined high-throughput TCR immunosequencing, statistical association of individual TCRs with disease status, and machine learning to predict cytomegalovirus infection status. Donor age, sex, ethnicity and CMV serostatus were compiled alongside the repertoire data. Roughly five DR-DQ haplotypes were treated as single units for association and clustering because of strong linkage in the cohort. To decide whether each TCR beta V gene segment behaved as functional or pseudogenic, an earlier analysis of over 500 of the donors relied on high-throughput TCR beta sequencing. What the research found in general, with its limitations: While some public TCRs were present in many individuals, most TCR sequences turned up only very rarely across donors. Most CMV-associated TCR beta chains appeared to be HLA-restricted in a later analysis, and the HLA associations seemed to be driven largely by CMV exposure. Correlated functional status among segregating V segments might reflect linkage disequilibrium, but an unknown experimental factor could not be ruled out. Because some donors lacked HLA typing at each locus, the association tests relied only on the typed subset. Some IMGT-functional V segments, including TRBV6-2 and TRBV6-3, could not be told apart with the 87-base-pair reads, so those segments were excluded. The authors suggested that the approach could potentially be generalized to other disease states and immunological phenotypes. In a later analysis, 16,951 TCR beta sequences were associated with specific HLA alleles at a false discovery rate of 0.05. A later analysis found that HLA-associated TCR beta chains were more clonally expanded and had lower generation probabilities than equally common non-associated chains. Compared with the approximately 600-donor mean, donors in an Asian-associated ancestry cluster had fewer N-insertions in productive TCRs, according to a later genetic analysis. In a later analysis, TCR association rates were found to vary across HLA loci, with the most associated TCRs seen for DRB1 alleles and the fewest for HLA-C alleles. Only TCR beta chains were sequenced in this cohort, and the absence of alpha or paired-chain data limited detectable features. Assigning TCR associations to individual alleles was difficult when HLA alleles, especially DR and DQ, strongly co-occurred. In an earlier analysis of over 550 of the donors, most TCR beta V segments were observed in productive rearrangements about 87% or about 30% of the time, broadly matching IMGT annotations. A later analysis reported that several top co-occurrence clusters appeared linked to parvovirus B19, influenza, CMV and Epstein-Barr virus. Cytomegalovirus status was reported to be diagnosed by the classifier with high specificity and sensitivity in both the original and validation cohorts. In a later genetic analysis, a missense DCLRE1C variant was associated with V-gene and J-gene trimming of TCR beta chains, and the association was replicated in an independent cohort. A cluster of highly shared sequence variants was judged likely to represent a technical artifact of the sequencing pipeline. The only immune exposure information available for the cohort was CMV serostatus. A further reported finding was that TCR beta sequences accurately predicted the HLA-A and HLA-B alleles for most subjects in the first cohort. Fewer than 20 rarely observed V segments, including chromosome 9 orphons, were excluded from the earlier analysis of 550 to 700 of the donors because counts were too low. Three of the identified cytomegalovirus-associated TCR beta chains were confirmed in vitro to be specific for cytomegalovirus antigens. Presence/absence analyses assumed roughly uniform sequencing depth across donors, an assumption that may not hold. The study gave a list of 150 to 200 TCR beta chains associated with cytomegalovirus.

After removal of 5 bases from V and 7 bases from J, the junction retains 18 bases not matched to a gene. The germline V gene encodes CDR1 MGHDK and CDR2 SYGVNS. Taken from cysteine to phenylalanine, the CDR3 has 17 residues. Only the CDR3 portion is preserved as DNA: 51 bases, with reading frame beginning at the first base. The cohort was made up of approximately 700 healthy bone marrow donors. All cohort members were sampled while nominally healthy, although unrecorded immune exposures were likely present. The donor tested CMV seronegative and was one of the 352 seronegative cohort members. Every donor gave a peripheral blood sample, and the peripheral blood mononuclear cells from that sample were used for TCR beta sequencing. The Qiagen DNeasy Blood Extraction Kit was used to extract genomic DNA from the blood cell samples. In the case of this clone: Its antigen is unknown. The record has no base qualities; no much larger clone is one base away.

Library prep was done by the immunoSEQ multiplex PCR assay. A mixture of 60 forward primers for TCR Vbeta segments and 13 reverse primers for TCR Jbeta segments was used in the multiplex PCR. A multiplex PCR assay on genomic DNA amplified the CDR3 region of rearranged TCR beta genes. On the Illumina HiSeq System, the amplified TCR beta libraries were sequenced as 87-base-pair reads. For the original study's pipeline: Across the roughly 670 repertoires, a later analysis counted 60 million to 90 million unique TCR beta chains, 9.5 million to 13 million of which were shared by at least two donors. Raw reads were error-corrected and collapsed into unique sequences with a nearest-neighbor algorithm that merged closely related sequences to remove PCR and sequencing errors. V, D and J gene segments were assigned by aligning CDR3 sequences to IMGT reference sequences. For a sequence to be retained, at least a six-nucleotide match to both a V gene segment and a J gene segment was required. Rearrangements were classified as productive when the CDR3 lacked stop codons and remained in frame with V and J, and all other rearrangements were classified as non-productive. Following IMGT convention, CDR3 was defined as the stretch from the second conserved V-encoded cysteine to the conserved J-encoded phenylalanine. Sequences without an unambiguous match to a single V gene segment were excluded from the earlier analysis of several hundred of the donors. In an earlier analysis of some 590 of the donors, V segments were called functional above 56.7% productive rearrangements and were called segregating when the between-donor standard deviation exceeded 5%. To diagnose cytomegalovirus status from the catalog of TCR beta chain sequences, a statistical classification framework was built. A later analysis assigned V and J genes by comparing TCR nucleotide sequences with IMGT/GENE-DB human TR gene sequences. Using the TCRdist pipeline, a later analysis assigned CDR3 sequences along with most-parsimonious VDJ recombination scenarios. A later analysis defined each TCR beta chain by its CDR3 amino acid sequence plus V-gene family, and excluded reads lacking a unique V-gene family. As a way to deal with suspected cross-contamination and a sequencing artifact, a later analysis dropped approximately 570 nucleotide sequences that were highly shared and had low generation probability. For each public chain, a later analysis derived a clonal expansion index from normalized ranks of inferred template counts within each repertoire. Generation probabilities in a later analysis came from a VDJ recombination model fitted to out-of-frame rearrangements, and those results were checked against IGoR. Hypergeometric tests were used in a later analysis to score TCR-TCR, TCR-HLA and TCR-CMV co-occurrence, with a repertoire-size bias correction applied to the TCR pairs. A later analysis estimated false discovery rates by permuting HLA or CMV assignments 20 times. A later analysis grouped co-occurring TCRs with DBSCAN, adding TCRdist sequence similarity when clustering within HLA-allele-positive subsets. For co-occurrence clustering, repertoires with fewer than 30,000 or more than 120,000 public chains were excluded, along with five repertoires with anomalous nucleotide sharing. Sourced from immuneACCESS, this table was stored by TCRdb with only in-frame sequences that have V and J called. A share of the clones is absent; for the studies checked, an unresolved V gene accounts for under half, and the remainder has no known explanation. The D gene and trimming were derived from the DNA, and the V and J assignments and clone size from that table. The sample includes 120,000 to 150,000 clones, with more than 70% observed a single time. The biggest ten clones account for under 5.5% of the sample.

This sequence uses TRBV25-1 and TRBJ1-2, with 8 middle bases fitting TRBD1. This sequence was found in a woman aged 45-60 years in good health and CMV-seronegative. The sequenced sample consisted of PBMCs. The CDR3 in this case is CASSSAGGYRDRTGYTF. The sequenced DNA is TGTGCCAGCAGTTCCGCGGGTGGCTACCGGGACAGGACTGGCTACACCTTC.